The T cell receptor (beta chain) under discussion was sequenced for a study of shared clonotypes between healthy human individuals. Profiling relied on immunoSEQ multiplex PCR, and the TCRdb table lists in-frame clones only, not all of them. The data show around 600,000 clones, 98% seen once. The germline gives CDR1 LNHNV, CDR2 YYDKDF (reference sequence). The CDR3 loop spans 15 amino acids. V was trimmed by 0 bases and J by 4 bases, leaving 13 bases between them. Positively selected for CCR7, the CD45RO-negative cells used as naive CD8 cells excluded terminally differentiated effector memory CD45RA+ cells.

The J gene is TRBJ2-7, the V gene TRBV15; D may be TRBD2 (7 bases). This clonotype originated in a man between 25 and 39 years old in good health. Sequences were obtained from naive CD8+ T cells sorted from blood. CDR3 residues: CATSREHGGPYEQYF. The CDR3 nucleotides are TGTGCCACCAGCAGAGAGCACGGGGGGCCTTACGAGCAGTACTTC.